This T cell receptor beta chain was captured by sequencing in a study of blood T cell repertoires in COVID-19. This clone was counted once. Profiling relied on immunoSEQ multiplex PCR, and the TCRdb table lists in-frame clones only, not all of them. The data contain about 180,000 clones, roughly nine tenths of them seen just once; the ten biggest clones take up under 2%. Germline CDR1 and CDR2: KGHSH and LQKENI. The CDR3 covers 14 residues. Deletions cut 3 bases from V and 1 base from J, with 9 bases between. J is TRBJ1-1 and V is TRBV18, with no clear D. The TCR comes from a man in his late teens or twenties who had recovered from COVID-19. Material for sequencing was peripheral blood. The CDR3 spells CASSPREANTEAFF. The DNA of the CDR3 is TGTGCCAGCTCACCCCGGGAGGCGAACACTGAAGCTTTCTTT.